This TCR beta chain was found in a study of T cell responses to AZD1222 COVID-19 vaccine. Libraries were prepared by immunoSEQ multiplex PCR; TCRdb keeps only in-frame clonotypes and omits some of them. The sample lists 85,000 to 100,000 clones; roughly 92% were seen once. Overall study findings and caveats: White British people made up most donors, females outnumbered males, and clonal diversity was possibly underestimated. Unmutated variant regions are reportedly the target of nearly half of TCRs that are spike-specific.

On this clone itself: The antigen is not known.

CDR1 and CDR2 (germline): MNHEY, SVGEGT. The CDR3 totals 12 residues. V was pared by 5 bases and J by 8 bases, with 12 bases between. The TCR originated in an adult in good health. The genes are TRBV6-2 or TRBV6-3 and TRBJ1-1, with D unclear. The sequences come from peripheral blood, collected on day 0 of AZD1222 vaccination. The CDR3 DNA is TGTGCCAGCAGTATAGAGTGGGGAGAAGCTTTCTTT. Translated, it gives CASSIEWGEAFF.